This T cell receptor (beta chain) was captured in a study of blood T cells in healthy people across ages. Study outcomes and limitations: The fall in TCR beta diversity per million T cells was roughly linear with age. Any conclusive comparison of naive versus antigen-experienced cells was prevented by using unsorted PBMCs. It was the long-lived donors that had more naive CD4+ cells and higher diversity than aged donors.

Then a second PCR, running roughly 6 to 11 cycles, was carried out with a sample-barcoded 5' primer and a J-beta primer mix. The authors tagged each cDNA molecule using a template-switch adaptor with 12 random nucleotides. TCRdb re-called the 5' RACE reads with MiXCR, one entry per CDR3 protein. The profile shows 1.5 million or so distinct CDR3 sequences, approximately 42% of them singletons. This clonotype was counted only a few times. The antigen is undetermined. With 2 bases removed from V and 2 bases from J, the gap between germline ends came to 16 bases. Germline values: CDR1 MDHEN, CDR2 SYDVKM. This CDR3 is 16 amino acids long.

This sequence originates from a woman between 18 and 29 years old in good health. The rearrangement uses TRBV28 and TRBJ2-7; perhaps TRBD2 as D (6 bases). Sequencing used blood. The CDR3 nucleotides are TGTGCCAGCAGTTTAATTTCGGACTACCCTACCTACGAGCAGTACTTC. The encoded protein is CASSLISDYPTYEQYF.